This T cell receptor beta chain originates from a study of cytomegalovirus exposure and HLA in healthy donors (dated by TCRdb to 2017 to 2019). Some background on the complete study: According to an earlier analysis of around 600 of the donors, roughly 180 million T cells yielded approximately 120 million unique TCR beta sequences and 276 Gb of sequence data. Approximately 300 gigabases of sequencing data and around 85 million unique TCR sequences made up an early release that covered approximately 620 HLA-typed donors. The genetic ancestry cluster associated with self-reported Caucasian donors included 81% of the 300 to 450 genotyped donors. The study aimed to test whether signatures of past pathogen exposure could be identified by cataloging public T cell receptors. Using immunosequencing, the study profiled T cell repertoires from 500 to 800 subjects and related those repertoires to cytomegalovirus serostatus. In addition to the first cohort of roughly 700 subjects, a separate validation cohort of 100 to 150 different subjects was used. To predict cytomegalovirus infection status, the study combined high-throughput TCR immunosequencing, statistical association of individual TCRs with disease status, and machine learning. A later analysis re-analyzed previously published TCR beta repertoires from hundreds of donors and added high-resolution HLA genotyping to study TCR occurrence patterns. Rather than using new phenotypic data, the later analysis identified candidate immune exposures from TCR beta sequences and from how often those sequences occurred across donors. To decide whether each TCR beta V gene segment behaved as functional or pseudogenic, an earlier analysis of some 600 of the donors relied on high-throughput TCR beta sequencing. Alongside the repertoire data, information on donor age, sex, ethnicity and CMV serostatus was compiled. In a later genetic analysis, genome-wide SNP genotypes for about 55% of the roughly 700 donors were used, and that subset was treated as a discovery cohort. Every discovery cohort repertoire had been produced on one sequencing platform. HLA typing covered class I and class II loci at four-digit resolution. Typing coverage differed by locus: A, B, C, DRB1 and DQB1 were typed in about 620-640 donors, DQA1 in roughly 500, DPA1 in 600 to 610, and DPB1 in approximately 450. Five DR-DQ haplotypes were handled as single units for association and clustering because linkage in the cohort was strong. Across 300 to 500 genotyped donors of the cohort, an average of about 240,000 unique TCR beta nucleotide sequences per donor were sequenced, and 15% to 20% of those sequences were non-productive.

Libraries were built with the immunoSEQ multiplex PCR assay. For the multiplex PCR, a mixture combining 60 forward primers for TCR Vbeta segments and 13 reverse primers for TCR Jbeta segments was used. A multiplex PCR assay on genomic DNA amplified the CDR3 region of rearranged TCR beta genes. Amplified TCR beta libraries were sequenced as 87-base-pair reads on the Illumina HiSeq System. The paper's processing steps were these. A later analysis tallied tens of millions of unique TCR beta chains across the 610 or so repertoires, and around 12 million of those chains were shared by two or more donors. A nearest-neighbor algorithm error-corrected the raw reads and collapsed the reads into unique sequences, merging closely related sequences to remove PCR and sequencing errors. V, D and J gene segments were assigned by aligning CDR3 sequences to IMGT reference sequences. For a sequence to be retained, a match of at least six nucleotides was required to both a V gene segment and a J gene segment. A rearrangement counted as productive if the CDR3 had no stop codons and remained in frame with V and J, and every other rearrangement counted as non-productive. CDR3 was defined according to IMGT convention as the region running from the second conserved V-encoded cysteine to the conserved J-encoded phenylalanine. Sequences without an unambiguous match to a single V gene segment were excluded from the earlier analysis of about 600 of the donors. An earlier analysis of 550 to 650 of the donors classified V segments as functional when productive rearrangements were above 56.7% and as segregating when the standard deviation between donors was above 5%. To diagnose cytomegalovirus status from the catalog of TCR beta chain sequences, a statistical classification framework was built. V and J gene assignment, in a later analysis, came from comparing TCR nucleotide sequences with IMGT/GENE-DB human TR gene sequences. In a later analysis, CDR3 sequences and most-parsimonious VDJ recombination scenarios were assigned using the TCRdist pipeline. A later analysis defined each TCR beta chain by its CDR3 amino acid sequence plus V-gene family, and excluded reads lacking a unique V-gene family. In a later analysis, some 600 highly shared, low-generation-probability nucleotide sequences were removed to address suspected cross-contamination and a sequencing artifact. In a later analysis, a clonal expansion index was calculated for each public chain from normalized within-repertoire ranks of inferred template counts. In a later analysis, generation probabilities were computed with a VDJ recombination model fitted to out-of-frame rearrangements, and the resulting probabilities were checked against IGoR. In a later analysis, hypergeometric tests were used to score TCR-TCR, TCR-HLA and TCR-CMV co-occurrence, with a repertoire-size bias correction applied to TCR pairs. A later analysis estimated false discovery rates by permuting HLA or CMV assignments 20 times. In a later analysis, co-occurring TCRs were grouped using DBSCAN, with TCRdist sequence similarity added in when clustering inside HLA-allele-positive subsets. For co-occurrence clustering, repertoires with fewer than 30,000 or more than 120,000 public chains were excluded, along with about five repertoires with anomalous nucleotide sharing. TCRdb took this table from immuneACCESS and kept in-frame rearrangements with V and J called. Such tables lack part of the clones; where checked against another copy, unresolved V genes explain under half of the gap, and the rest is unexplained. For V, J and clone size, that table is used; D and trimming come from the DNA. In all, the sample holds about 190,000 clones, and approximately 77% of those were seen once. The top ten clones comprise more than 3% of the sample.

The cohort comprised more than 550 healthy bone marrow donors. Cohort members were all nominally healthy when sampled, although unrecorded immune exposures were likely present. The donor was CMV seropositive and was included in the group of 250 to 350 seropositive cohort members. A peripheral blood sample was collected from each donor, and TCR beta sequencing was performed on peripheral blood mononuclear cells. Genomic DNA was extracted from the blood cell samples with the Qiagen DNeasy Blood Extraction Kit. About this clone: Its antigen is currently not known. Nothing much larger sits one base from this clone, and base qualities are not available.

On the study overall, not on this receptor specifically: Immune exposure information for the cohort was limited to CMV serostatus. A further reported finding was that TCR beta sequences accurately predicted the HLA-A and HLA-B alleles for most subjects in the first cohort. In vitro tests confirmed that a few of the cytomegalovirus-associated TCR beta chains recognize cytomegalovirus antigens. In an earlier analysis of approximately 590 of the donors, most TCR beta V segments were observed in productive rearrangements about 87% or about 30% of the time, broadly matching IMGT annotations. The presence/absence analyses assumed that sequencing depth was roughly uniform across donors, and that assumption may not be true. Most TCR sequences were observed very rarely across donors, whereas some public TCRs were present in many individuals. The earlier analysis of 587 of the donors excluded around 17 rarely observed V segments, including chromosome 9 orphons, because counts were too low. A later analysis found that HLA-associated TCR beta chains were more clonally expanded and had lower generation probabilities than equally common non-associated chains. Linkage disequilibrium might explain the correlated functional status among segregating V segments, but an unknown experimental factor could not be ruled out. A later analysis found that TCR association rates varied across HLA loci, with DRB1 alleles showing the most associated TCRs and HLA-C alleles the fewest. A cluster of highly shared sequence variants was judged likely to represent a technical artifact of the sequencing pipeline. The study gave a list of 150 to 200 TCR beta chains associated with cytomegalovirus. Specific HLA alleles were associated with 15,000 to 20,000 TCR beta sequences at a false discovery rate of 0.05 in a later analysis. Because HLA typing was unavailable for some donors at each locus, only the typed subset was used in association tests. This cohort had only TCR beta chains sequenced, and the lack of alpha or paired-chain data limited which features could be detected. The authors suggested that the approach could potentially be extended to other disease states and immunological phenotypes. A later genetic analysis associated a missense DCLRE1C variant with V-gene and J-gene trimming of TCR beta chains, and an independent cohort replicated the association. The classifier was reported to diagnose cytomegalovirus status with high specificity and sensitivity in both the original and validation cohorts. According to a later genetic analysis, donors in an Asian-associated ancestry cluster had fewer N-insertions in productive TCRs than the approximately 690-donor mean. Several of the top co-occurrence clusters appeared to be linked to parvovirus B19, influenza, CMV and Epstein-Barr virus, according to a later analysis. When HLA alleles, especially DR and DQ, strongly co-occurred, attributing TCR associations to individual alleles was difficult. Most CMV-associated TCR beta chains appeared to be HLA-restricted in a later analysis, and the HLA associations seemed to be driven largely by CMV exposure.

The receptor was derived from a man between 35 and 55 years old in good health and CMV-seropositive. Sequences were obtained from PBMCs.

The nucleotide sequence reads TGTGCCAGCAGCCAAGACCCGGGAGGACTCTACGAGCAGTACTTC. Its protein is CASSQDPGGLYEQYF. The V gene is TRBV4-2 and the J gene is TRBJ2-7; the central 7 bases match TRBD2. The CDR3 goes from the cysteine to the phenylalanine over 15 residues. Only the CDR3 region is kept as DNA, spanning 45 bases read in frame from base 1. CDR1 is given as LGHNA and CDR2 as YNFKEQ, both from the germline V gene. Trimming takes 0 bases off V and 3 bases off J; junction bases not matched to a gene: 5.